These 3 T cell receptor beta chains originate from one sample sequenced in a study of OX40 agonist ivuxolimab in advanced cancers. Generated by immunoSEQ multiplex PCR, the TCRdb table keeps only in-frame clones and is missing some. The sample carries roughly 79,000 clones, approximately 90% recorded once. This sample comprised CD4+ or CD8+ T cells sorted from blood, obtained in a trial of the OX40 agonist ivuxolimab. Receptor source: an adult with an advanced solid tumor such as melanoma, head and neck, liver or kidney cancer.

The J gene is TRBJ1-4, the V gene TRBV5-4; D possibly corresponds to TRBD1 (6 bases). In germline, CDR1 is SGHNT, CDR2 YYREEE (reference sequence). This CDR3 has 16 residues. The ends were cut back, 5 bases at V and 4 bases at J, with 18 bases in the middle. The CDR3 DNA reads TGTGCCAGCAGTTGGGGGGGGCGCGATGTTAATGAAAAACTGTTTTTT. This encodes CASSWGGRDVNEKLFF.

The J gene is TRBJ1-4, the V gene TRBV7-9; TRBD1 matches 11 bases. The CDR3 has 16 amino acids. Per the germline V gene, CDR1 is SEHNR and CDR2 is FQNEAQ (reference sequence). Unmatched junction bases numbered 13, after V lost 4 bases and J lost 12 bases. CDR3 amino acids: CASSYQDRGPGKELFF. The CDR3 DNA reads as TGTGCCAGCAGCTACCAGGACAGGGGGCCGGGGAAGGAACTGTTTTTT.

The chain employs TRBV7-2 and TRBJ2-7; 9 nucleotides agree with TRBD2. CDR3 length: 14 amino acids. The germline V gene encodes CDR1 SGHTA and CDR2 FQGNSA. The J segment lost 3 bases and the V segment lost 3 bases, leaving 3 bases of the junction unmatched. The CDR3 region has the DNA TGTGCCAGCAGCTTTAGCGGGGGAGTCTACGAGCAGTACTTC. Translating it yields CASSFSGGVYEQYF.